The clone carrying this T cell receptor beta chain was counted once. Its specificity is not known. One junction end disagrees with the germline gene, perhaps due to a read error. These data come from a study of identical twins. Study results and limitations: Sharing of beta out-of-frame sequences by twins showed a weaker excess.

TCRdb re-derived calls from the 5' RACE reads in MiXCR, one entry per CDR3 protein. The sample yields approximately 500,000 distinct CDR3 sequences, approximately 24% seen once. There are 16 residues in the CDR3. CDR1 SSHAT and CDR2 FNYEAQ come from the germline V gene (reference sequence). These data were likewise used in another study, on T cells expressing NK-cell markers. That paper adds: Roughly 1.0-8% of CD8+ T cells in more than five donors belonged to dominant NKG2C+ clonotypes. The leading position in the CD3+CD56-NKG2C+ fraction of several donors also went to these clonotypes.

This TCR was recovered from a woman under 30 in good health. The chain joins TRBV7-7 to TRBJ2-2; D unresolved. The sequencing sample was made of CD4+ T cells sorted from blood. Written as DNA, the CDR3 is TGTGCTAGCACCTTAGCCGGTCCGCCTAACACCGGGGAGCTGTTTTTT. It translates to CASTLAGPPNTGELFF.